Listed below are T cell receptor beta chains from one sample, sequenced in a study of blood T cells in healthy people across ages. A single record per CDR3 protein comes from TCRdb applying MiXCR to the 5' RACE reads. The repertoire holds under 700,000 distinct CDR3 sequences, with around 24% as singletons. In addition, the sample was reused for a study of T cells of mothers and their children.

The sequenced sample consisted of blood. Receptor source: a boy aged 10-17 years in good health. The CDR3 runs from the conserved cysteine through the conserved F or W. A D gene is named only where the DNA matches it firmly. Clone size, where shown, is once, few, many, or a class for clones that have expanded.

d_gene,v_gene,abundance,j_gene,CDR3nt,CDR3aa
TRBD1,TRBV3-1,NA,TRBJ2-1,TGTGCCAGCAGGTTAGGACAGGGCGATGAGCAGTTCTTC,CASRLGQGDEQFF
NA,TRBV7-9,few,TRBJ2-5,TGTGCCAGCAGCTCTTCTGGATACACGGAGACCCAGTACTTC,CASSSSGYTETQYF
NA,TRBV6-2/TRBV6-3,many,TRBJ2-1,TGTGCCAGCAGTTACTCCGGCGGGTCCTACAATGAGCAGTTCTTC,CASSYSGGSYNEQFF
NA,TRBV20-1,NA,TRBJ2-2,TGCAGTGCTACCGTGAAGTGGCGGTTGGGCGGGTTATCGAACACCGGGGAGCTGTTTTTT,CSATVKWRLGGLSNTGELFF
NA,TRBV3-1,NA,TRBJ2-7,TGTGCCAGCAGCCGACGGCGGGACAAGGTTACCTACGAGCAGTACTTC,CASSRRRDKVTYEQYF
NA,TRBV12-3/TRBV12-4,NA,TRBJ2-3,TGTGCCAGCAGTCGGAACACAGATGCGCAGTATTTT,CASSRNTDAQYF
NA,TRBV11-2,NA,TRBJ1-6,TGTGCCAGCAGCTTAAGGAGTAATTCACCCCTCCACTTT,CASSLRSNSPLHF
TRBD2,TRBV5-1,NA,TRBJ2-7,TGCGCCAGCAGCCTTGGACCGGGACTAACTCACTACGAGCAGTACTTC,CASSLGPGLTHYEQYF
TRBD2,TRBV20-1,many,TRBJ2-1,TGCAGTGCTCGCCAGGGACTAGCAGAGCAGTTCTTC,CSARQGLAEQFF
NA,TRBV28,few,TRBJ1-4,TGTGCCAGCAGGCCCGATCGTCAGGTAGACTCCACTAATGAAAAACTGTTTTTT,CASRPDRQVDSTNEKLFF
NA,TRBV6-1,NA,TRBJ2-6,TGTGCCAGCAGCGAAGCGGCATCTGGGGCCAACGTCCTGACTTTC,CASSEAASGANVLTF
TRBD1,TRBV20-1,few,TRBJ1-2,TGCAGTGCCCCCATGCGGACAGGGGTGGATGGCTACACCTTC,CSAPMRTGVDGYTF
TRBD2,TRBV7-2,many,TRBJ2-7,TGTGCCAGCAGCTTGGGACTAGCCAACTCCTACGAGCAGTACTTC,CASSLGLANSYEQYF
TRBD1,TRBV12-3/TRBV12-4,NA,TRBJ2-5,TGTGCCAGCAGTTCGATGGGACAGGTCACAAAGACCCAGTACTTC,CASSSMGQVTKTQYF
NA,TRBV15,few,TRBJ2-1,TGTGCCACCAGCAGAGAAGGGGGTTCGAGGGAGAGGCCGGATGAGCAGTTCTTC,CATSREGGSRERPDEQFF
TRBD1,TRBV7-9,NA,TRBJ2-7,TGTGCCAGCAGCGCCGGGACAGGGGCTTCCTACGAGCAGTACTTC,CASSAGTGASYEQYF
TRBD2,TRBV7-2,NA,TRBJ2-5,TGTGCCAGCAGAATAGCAGCGGGAAAAGAGACCCAGTACTTC,CASRIAAGKETQYF
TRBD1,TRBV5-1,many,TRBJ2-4,TGCGCCAGCAGGCGCAGGCAGGGGGACCTTGGCATTCAGTACTTC,CASRRRQGDLGIQYF
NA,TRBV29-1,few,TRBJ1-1,TGCAGCGTTGATCATACGGGGGCTTTCTTT,CSVDHTGAFF
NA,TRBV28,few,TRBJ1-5,TGTGCCGGATCTTTGGGGGTGGTCAATCAGCCCCAGCATTTT,CAGSLGVVNQPQHF
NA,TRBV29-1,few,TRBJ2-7,TGCAGCGTTGAAAGCAACTACCCCTACGAGCAGTACTTC,CSVESNYPYEQYF
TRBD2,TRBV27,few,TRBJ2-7,TGTGCCAGCAAATCTAGCGGGGGTCGCTACGAGCAGTACTTC,CASKSSGGRYEQYF
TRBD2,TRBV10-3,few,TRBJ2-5,TGTGCCACGACTAGCGGGGTGACCCAAGAGACCCAGTACTTC,CATTSGVTQETQYF
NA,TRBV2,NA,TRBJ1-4,TGTGCCAGCAGCCTACTACAGGGCTGGGGGAATGAAAAACTGTTTTTT,CASSLLQGWGNEKLFF
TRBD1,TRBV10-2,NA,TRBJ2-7,TGCGCCAGCAGACCGAGTCCGGGACAGGGGATAAACGAGCAGTACTTC,CASRPSPGQGINEQYF
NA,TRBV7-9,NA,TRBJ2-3,TGTGCCAGCAGCTTTTCGGAAACAGATACGCAGTATTTT,CASSFSETDTQYF
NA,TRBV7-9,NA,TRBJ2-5,TGTGCCAGCAGCCCTAACTCGTTACAAGAGACCCAGTACTTC,CASSPNSLQETQYF
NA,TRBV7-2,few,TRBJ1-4,TGTGCCAGCAGCTTACAACCCGGGCCCGCGAATGAAAAACTGTTTTTT,CASSLQPGPANEKLFF
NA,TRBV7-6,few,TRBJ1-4,TGTGCCAGCAGCTTACCCCCAGGAGGAACTAATGAAAAACTGTTTTTT,CASSLPPGGTNEKLFF
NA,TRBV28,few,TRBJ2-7,TGTGCCAGCAGCCCTCTGGGCCACGAGCAGTACTTC,CASSPLGHEQYF
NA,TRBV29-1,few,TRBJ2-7,TGCAGCGTTGAAGCCGGCGGGGTGGGCTTGTACGAGCAGTACTTC,CSVEAGGVGLYEQYF
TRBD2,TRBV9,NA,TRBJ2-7,TGTGCCAGCAGCTTCGGGACTAGCGGGAGTTACGAGCAGTACTTC,CASSFGTSGSYEQYF
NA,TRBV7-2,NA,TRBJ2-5,TGTGCCAGCAGCTTAGACGCAGTCCAAGAGACCCAGTACTTC,CASSLDAVQETQYF
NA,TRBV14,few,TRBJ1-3,TGTGCCAGCAGCGGCGTAGGTTCCGGAAACACCATATATTTT,CASSGVGSGNTIYF
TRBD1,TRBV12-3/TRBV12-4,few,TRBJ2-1,TGTGCCAGCAAACGGGACAGATACAATGAGCAGTTCTTC,CASKRDRYNEQFF
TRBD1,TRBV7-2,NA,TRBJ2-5,TGTGCCAGCAGCACTATACCACGCGGGACAGGGAGAGGGGTGACCCAGTACTTC,CASSTIPRGTGRGVTQYF
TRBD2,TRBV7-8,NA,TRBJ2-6,TGTGCCAGCAGCTTCACCTCTAGGACTAGCGTTCGCTCTGGGGCCAACGTCCTGACTTTC,CASSFTSRTSVRSGANVLTF
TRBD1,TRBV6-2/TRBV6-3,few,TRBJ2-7,TGTGCCAGCAGATCCACAGGGGGCGTGAATGAGCAGTACTTC,CASRSTGGVNEQYF
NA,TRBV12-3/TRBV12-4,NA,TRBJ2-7,TGTGCCAGCAGTTTATCGGGGGGCCAGCGGTACGAGCAGTACTTC,CASSLSGGQRYEQYF
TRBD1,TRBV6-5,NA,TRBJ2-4,TGTGCCAGCAGCTATCGACAGGGGGGAAACATTCAGTACTTC,CASSYRQGGNIQYF
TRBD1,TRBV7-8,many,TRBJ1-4,TGTGCCAGCAGCTTGACAGGGGTTAATGAAAAACTGTTTTTT,CASSLTGVNEKLFF
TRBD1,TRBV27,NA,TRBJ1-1,TGTGCCAGCAGTTCTACAGGGGGGGCTGAAGCTTTCTTT,CASSSTGGAEAFF
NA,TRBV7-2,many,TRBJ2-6,TGTGCCAGCAGCGCGCGGTCAGGGGCGCACTCTGGGGCCAACGTCCTGACTTTC,CASSARSGAHSGANVLTF
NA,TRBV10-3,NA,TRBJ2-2,TGTGCCATCAGTGAGCCCGGGACCTCAACGAACACCGGGGAGCTGTTTTTT,CAISEPGTSTNTGELFF
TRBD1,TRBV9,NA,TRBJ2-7,TGTGCCAGCAGCGTAGGGACAGGGGCCTACAATGAGCAGTACTTC,CASSVGTGAYNEQYF
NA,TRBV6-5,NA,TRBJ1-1,TGTGCCAGCAAATACGGCGGGGGCGGAACTGGAGCTTTCTTT,CASKYGGGGTGAFF
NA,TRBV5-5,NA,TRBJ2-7,TGTGCCAGCAGCCCAGGGGACGGCTCCTACGAGCAGTACTTC,CASSPGDGSYEQYF
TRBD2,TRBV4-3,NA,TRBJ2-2,TGCGCCAGCAGCCAAGGACTAGCGGACACCGGGGAGCTGTTTTTT,CASSQGLADTGELFF